This TCR beta chain was sequenced in a study of shared clonotypes between healthy human individuals. Study overall: A donor's plate count was three for CD4 naive and three for CD4 memory; CD8 naive had two and CD8 memory one.

Researchers divided each subset's genomic DNA evenly across several immunoSEQ plates. Assay used: immunoSEQ multiplex PCR; TCRdb lists only in-frame clones, some missing. The sample shows approximately 1,500,000 clones, roughly 96% of them seen only once. The specimen sequenced was naive CD4+ T cells sorted from blood. This sample's subset: CD45RA+ positively selected. The origin of this receptor is a man in his thirties or forties in good health.

The CDR3 is CASSLGVGTQYF. The CDR3 DNA is TGTGCCAGCAGCTTAGGGGTAGGGACCCAGTACTTC. The chain employs TRBV7-2 and TRBJ2-5; D unresolved. From germline, CDR1 is SGHTA and CDR2 FQGNSA. The CDR3 contains 12 residues. Trimming cost V 1 base and J 7 bases, with 7 bases left between them.